This T cell receptor beta chain stems from a study of CD8 T cells in Susac syndrome. V was pared by 6 bases and J by 1 base, with 8 bases between. This CDR3 is 13 amino acids long. Germline values: CDR1 LGHDT, CDR2 YNNKEL (reference sequence). Reverse transcription used about 0.5 to 1 ug RNA and random hexamers. Via MiXCR, TCRdb re-called the immunoSEQ multiplex PCR reads, giving one row per CDR3 protein. There are about 210,000 distinct CDR3 sequences in the sample; 85% to 95% occur only once, and around 0.082% lies in the top ten. The specimen sequenced was CD4+ T cells from PBMCs. The chain uses TRBV3-1 and TRBJ2-3; D not certain. This clonotype was obtained from a human donor with multiple sclerosis. CDR3 sequence: CASSLRGTDTQYF. The DNA of the CDR3 is TGTGCCAGCAGTTTAAGGGGCACAGATACGCAGTATTTT.